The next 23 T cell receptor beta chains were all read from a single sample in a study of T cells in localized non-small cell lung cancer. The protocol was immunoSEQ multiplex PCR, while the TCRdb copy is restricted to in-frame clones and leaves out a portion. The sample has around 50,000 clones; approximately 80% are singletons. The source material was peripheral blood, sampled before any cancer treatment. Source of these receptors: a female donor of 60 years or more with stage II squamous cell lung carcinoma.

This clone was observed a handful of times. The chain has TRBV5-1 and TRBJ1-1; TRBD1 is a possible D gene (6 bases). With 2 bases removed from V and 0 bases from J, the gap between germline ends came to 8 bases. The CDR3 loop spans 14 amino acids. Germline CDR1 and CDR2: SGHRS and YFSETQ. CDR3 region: CASSFGDMNTEAFF. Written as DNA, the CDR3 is TGCGCCAGCAGCTTCGGGGACATGAACACTGAAGCTTTCTTT.

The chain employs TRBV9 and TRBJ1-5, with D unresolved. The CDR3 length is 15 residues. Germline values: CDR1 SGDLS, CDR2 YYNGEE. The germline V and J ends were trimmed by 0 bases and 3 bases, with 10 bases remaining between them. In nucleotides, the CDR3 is TGTGCCAGCAGCGTAGAAGACCTGCCCAATCAGCCCCAGCATTTT. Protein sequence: CASSVEDLPNQPQHF.

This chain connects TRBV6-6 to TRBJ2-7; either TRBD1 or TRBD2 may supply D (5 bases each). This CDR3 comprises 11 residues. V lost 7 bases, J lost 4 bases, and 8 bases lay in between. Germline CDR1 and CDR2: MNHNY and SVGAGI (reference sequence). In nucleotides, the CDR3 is TGTGCCAGCACGGGGACGTACGAGCAGTACTTC. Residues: CASTGTYEQYF.

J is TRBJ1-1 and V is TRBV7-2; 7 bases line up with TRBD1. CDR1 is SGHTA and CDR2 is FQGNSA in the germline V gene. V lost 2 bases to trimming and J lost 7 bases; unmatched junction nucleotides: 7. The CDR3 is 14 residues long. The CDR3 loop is CASSLRDSLSEAFF. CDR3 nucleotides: TGTGCCAGCAGCTTAAGGGACAGCCTTAGTGAAGCTTTCTTT.

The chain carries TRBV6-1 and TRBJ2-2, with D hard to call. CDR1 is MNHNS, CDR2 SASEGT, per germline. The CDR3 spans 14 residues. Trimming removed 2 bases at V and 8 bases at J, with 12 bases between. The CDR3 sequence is CASSERPGWGELFF. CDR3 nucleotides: TGTGCCAGCAGTGAAAGGCCAGGATGGGGGGAGCTGTTTTTT.

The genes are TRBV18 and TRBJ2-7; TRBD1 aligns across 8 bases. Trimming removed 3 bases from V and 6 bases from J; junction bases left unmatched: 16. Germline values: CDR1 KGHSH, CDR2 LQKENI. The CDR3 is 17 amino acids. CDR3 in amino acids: CASSPSGGGGGFREQYF. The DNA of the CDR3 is TGTGCCAGCTCACCTTCAGGGGGCGGAGGAGGGTTTCGCGAGCAGTACTTC.

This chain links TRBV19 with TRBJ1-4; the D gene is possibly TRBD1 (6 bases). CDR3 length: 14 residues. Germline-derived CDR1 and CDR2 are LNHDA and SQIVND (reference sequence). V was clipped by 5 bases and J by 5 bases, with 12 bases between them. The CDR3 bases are TGTGCCAGTAGTGAACAGGGAATCAATGAAAAACTGTTTTTT. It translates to CASSEQGINEKLFF.

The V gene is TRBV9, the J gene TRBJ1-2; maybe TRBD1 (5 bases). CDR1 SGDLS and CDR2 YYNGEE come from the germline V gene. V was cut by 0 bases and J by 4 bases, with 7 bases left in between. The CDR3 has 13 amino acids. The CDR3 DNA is TGTGCCAGCAGCGTAGGAGGGACCTATGGCTACACCTTC. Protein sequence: CASSVGGTYGYTF. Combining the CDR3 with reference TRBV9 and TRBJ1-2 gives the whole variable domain DSGVTQTPKHLITATGQRVTLRCSPRSGDLSVYWYQQSLDQGLQFLIQYYNGEERAKGNILERFSAQQFPDLHSELNLSSLELGDSALYFCASSVGGTYGYTFGSGTRLTVV.

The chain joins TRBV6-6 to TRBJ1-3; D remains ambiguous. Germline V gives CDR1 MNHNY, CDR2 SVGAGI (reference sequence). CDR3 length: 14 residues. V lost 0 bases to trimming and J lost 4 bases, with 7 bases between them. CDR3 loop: CASSYSGRGNTIYF. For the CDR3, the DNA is TGTGCCAGCAGTTACTCTGGGAGAGGAAACACCATATATTTT.

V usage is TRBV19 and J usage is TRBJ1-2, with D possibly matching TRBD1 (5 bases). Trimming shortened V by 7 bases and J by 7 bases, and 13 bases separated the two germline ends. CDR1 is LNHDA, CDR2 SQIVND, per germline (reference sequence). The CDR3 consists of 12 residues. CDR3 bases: TGTGCCAGTATTTCCAGGGATCGTGGCTACACCTTC. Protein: CASISRDRGYTF. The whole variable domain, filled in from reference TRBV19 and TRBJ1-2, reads DGGITQSPKYLFRKEGQNVTLSCEQNLNHDAMYWYRQDPGQGLRLIYYSQIVNDFQKGDIAEGYSVSREKKESFPLTVTSAQKNPTAFYLCASISRDRGYTFGSGTRLTVV.

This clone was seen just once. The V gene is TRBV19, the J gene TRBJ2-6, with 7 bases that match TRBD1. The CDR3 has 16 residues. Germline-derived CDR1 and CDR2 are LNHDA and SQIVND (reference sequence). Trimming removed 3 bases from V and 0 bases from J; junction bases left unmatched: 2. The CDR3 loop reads CASSMTGTSGANVLTF. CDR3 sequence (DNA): TGTGCCAGTAGTATGACAGGGACCTCTGGGGCCAACGTCCTGACTTTC.

The CDR3 nucleotides are TGTGCCAGCTCACCACGGGAAGGGGGGACAGCCGAGCAGTACTTC. Protein sequence: CASSPREGGTAEQYF. The chain joins TRBV18 to TRBJ2-7; D possibly corresponds to TRBD1 (7 bases). Trimming stripped 1 base from V and 6 bases from J, with 16 bases between. Germline loops: CDR1 KGHSH, CDR2 LQKENI. There are 15 residues in the CDR3.

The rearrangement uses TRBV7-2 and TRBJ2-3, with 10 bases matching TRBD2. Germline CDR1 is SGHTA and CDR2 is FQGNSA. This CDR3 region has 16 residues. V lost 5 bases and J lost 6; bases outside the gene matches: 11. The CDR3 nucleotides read TGTGCCAGCAGCCCTCGGGGAGCGGGGGGGCCGGATACGCAGTATTTT. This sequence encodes CASSPRGAGGPDTQYF.

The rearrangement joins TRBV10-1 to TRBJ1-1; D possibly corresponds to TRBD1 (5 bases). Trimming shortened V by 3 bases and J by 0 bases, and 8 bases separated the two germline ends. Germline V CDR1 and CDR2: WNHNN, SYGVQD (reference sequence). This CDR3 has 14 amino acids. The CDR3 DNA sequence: TGCGCCAGCAGTGATCCAGGGATGAACACTGAAGCTTTCTTT. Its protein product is CASSDPGMNTEAFF.

This CDR3 reads CASSIRGQGSLTGELFF. The DNA for the CDR3 is TGTGCCAGTAGTATAAGGGGTCAGGGGTCGTTAACCGGGGAGCTGTTTTTT. The chain uses TRBV19 and TRBJ2-2; possibly TRBD1 for D (6 bases). Germline V gene lookup returns CDR1 LNHDA and CDR2 SQIVND (reference sequence). This CDR3 region has 17 residues. With 2 bases removed from V and 5 bases from J, the gap between germline ends came to 18 bases.

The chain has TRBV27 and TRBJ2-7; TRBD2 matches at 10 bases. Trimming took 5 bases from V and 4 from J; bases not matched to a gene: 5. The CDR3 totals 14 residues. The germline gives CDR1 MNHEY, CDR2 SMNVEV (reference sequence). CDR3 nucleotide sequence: TGTGCCAGCAGTCACACTAGCGGGGCGTACGAGCAGTACTTC. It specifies CASSHTSGAYEQYF.

CDR3 coding DNA: TGTGCCAGCAGCGATCTCCGTGGAGGTTACGAGCAGTACTTC. It encodes CASSDLRGGYEQYF. The rearrangement joins TRBV13 to TRBJ2-7; D perhaps matches TRBD2 (5 bases). V lost 5 bases to trimming and J lost 4 bases, with 15 bases between them. Germline lookup yields CDR1 PRHDT and CDR2 FYEKMQ (reference sequence). The CDR3 extends over 14 amino acids.

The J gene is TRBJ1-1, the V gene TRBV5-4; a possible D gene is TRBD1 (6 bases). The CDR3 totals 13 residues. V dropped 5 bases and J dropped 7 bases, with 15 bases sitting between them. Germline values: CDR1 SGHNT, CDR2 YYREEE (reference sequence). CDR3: CASRSPQGIEAFF. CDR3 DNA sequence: TGTGCCAGCAGGTCACCGCAGGGGATTGAAGCTTTCTTT.

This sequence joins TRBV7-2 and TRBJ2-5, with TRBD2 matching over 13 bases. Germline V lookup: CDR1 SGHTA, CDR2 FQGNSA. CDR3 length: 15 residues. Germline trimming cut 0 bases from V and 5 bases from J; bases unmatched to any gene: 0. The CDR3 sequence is CASSLATSGGETQYF. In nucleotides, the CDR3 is TGTGCCAGCAGCTTAGCGACTAGCGGGGGGGAGACCCAGTACTTC. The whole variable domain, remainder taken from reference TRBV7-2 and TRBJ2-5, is GAGVSQSPSNKVTEKGKDVELRCDPISGHTALYWYRQSLGQGLEFLIYFQGNSAPDKSGLPSDRFSAERTGGSVSTLTIQRTQQEDSAVYLCASSLATSGGETQYFGPGTRLLVL.

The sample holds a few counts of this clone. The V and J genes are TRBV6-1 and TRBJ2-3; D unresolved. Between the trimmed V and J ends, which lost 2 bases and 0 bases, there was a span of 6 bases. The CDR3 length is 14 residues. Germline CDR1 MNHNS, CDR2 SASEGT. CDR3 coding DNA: TGTGCCAGCAGTGAACAGGCGAGCACAGATACGCAGTATTTT. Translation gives CASSEQASTDTQYF.

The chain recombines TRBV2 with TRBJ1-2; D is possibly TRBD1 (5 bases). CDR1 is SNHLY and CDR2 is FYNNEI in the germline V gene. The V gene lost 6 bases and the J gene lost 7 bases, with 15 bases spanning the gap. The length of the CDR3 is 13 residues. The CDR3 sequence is CASRAGWSGGYTF. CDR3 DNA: TGTGCCAGCAGGGCAGGGTGGTCAGGTGGCTACACCTTC.

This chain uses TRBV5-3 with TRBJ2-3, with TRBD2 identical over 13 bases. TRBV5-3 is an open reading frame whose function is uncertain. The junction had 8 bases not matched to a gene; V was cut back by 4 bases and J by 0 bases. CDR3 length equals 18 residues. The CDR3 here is CARSLGLAGEPSTDTQYF. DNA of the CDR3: TGTGCCAGAAGCCTCGGACTAGCGGGGGAGCCGAGCACAGATACGCAGTATTTT.

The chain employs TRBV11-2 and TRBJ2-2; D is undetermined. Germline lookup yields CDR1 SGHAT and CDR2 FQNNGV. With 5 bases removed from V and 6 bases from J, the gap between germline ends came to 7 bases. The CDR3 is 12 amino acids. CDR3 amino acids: CASSPAAGELFF. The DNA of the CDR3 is TGTGCCAGCAGCCCGGCGGCCGGGGAGCTGTTTTTT. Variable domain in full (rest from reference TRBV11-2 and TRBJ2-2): EAGVAQSPRYKIIEKRQSVAFWCNPISGHATLYWYQQILGQGPKLLIQFQNNGVVDDSQLPKDRFSAERLKGVDSTLKIQPAKLEDSAVYLCASSPAAGELFFGEGSRLTVL.